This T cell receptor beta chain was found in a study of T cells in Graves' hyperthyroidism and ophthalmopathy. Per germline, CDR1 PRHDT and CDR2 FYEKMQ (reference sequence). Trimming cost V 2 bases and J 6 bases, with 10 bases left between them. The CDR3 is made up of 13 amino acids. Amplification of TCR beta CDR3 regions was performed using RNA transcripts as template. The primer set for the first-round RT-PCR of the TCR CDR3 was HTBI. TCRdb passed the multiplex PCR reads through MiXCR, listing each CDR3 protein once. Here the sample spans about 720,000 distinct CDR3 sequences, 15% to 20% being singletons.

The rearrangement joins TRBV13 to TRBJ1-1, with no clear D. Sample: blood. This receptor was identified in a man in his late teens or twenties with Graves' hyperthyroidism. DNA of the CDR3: TGTGCCAGCAGCTTATGGGGAACTCCTGAAGCTTTCTTT. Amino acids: CASSLWGTPEAFF.